This TCR beta chain stems from a study of T cell clonotyping in hematopoietic cell transplantation. Germline V gene data show CDR1 as GTSNPN and CDR2 as SVGIG (reference sequence). The CDR3 covers 12 residues. Germline trimming cut 7 bases from V and 8 bases from J; bases unmatched to any gene: 6. The table came from immunoSEQ multiplex PCR; TCRdb's copy has only in-frame clones and leaves some out. The sample records roughly 15,000 clones, around 90% being singletons. This TCR derives from a man aged 50 or older in good health. Some clones in this sample may be carry-over from other donors' samples. The chain combines TRBV30 with TRBJ2-1; 9 bases map to TRBD1. Sequenced: peripheral blood mononuclear cells. The CDR3 region has the DNA TGTGCCTCTGGACAGGGGATCGATGAGCAGTTCTTC. Its translation: CASGQGIDEQFF.